This TCR beta chain emerged from a study of control samples from healthy donors and cancer patients. The V and J ends lost 2 bases and 5 bases respectively, with 12 bases between them. Germline CDR1 MNHNS, CDR2 SASEGT. The CDR3 runs to 15 residues. Generated by immunoSEQ multiplex PCR, the TCRdb table keeps only in-frame clones and is missing some. The repertoire holds around 94,000 clones, with over 90% as singletons. The specimen sequenced was blood. The V and J genes are TRBV6-1 and TRBJ1-4; D is undetermined. This clonotype originated in a woman aged 25 to 39 in good health. In nucleotides, the CDR3 is TGTGCCAGCAGTGAAAAAGGACTAGGGAATGAAAAACTGTTTTTT. Protein sequence: CASSEKGLGNEKLFF.